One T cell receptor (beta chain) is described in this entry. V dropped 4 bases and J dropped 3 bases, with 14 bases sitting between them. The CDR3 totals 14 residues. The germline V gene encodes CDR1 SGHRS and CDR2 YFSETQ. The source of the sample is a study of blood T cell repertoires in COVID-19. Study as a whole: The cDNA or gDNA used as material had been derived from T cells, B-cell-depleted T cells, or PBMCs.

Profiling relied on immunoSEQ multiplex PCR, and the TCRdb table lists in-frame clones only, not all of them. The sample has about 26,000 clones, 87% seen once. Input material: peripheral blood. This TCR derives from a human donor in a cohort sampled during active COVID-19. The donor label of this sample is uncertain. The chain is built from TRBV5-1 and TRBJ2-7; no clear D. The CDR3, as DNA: TGCGCCAGCAGCCCTTTCCCTAACTACTACGAGCAGTACTTC. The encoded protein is CASSPFPNYYEQYF.